Described below is a single TCR beta chain sequence and its context. These data come from a study of blood T cell repertoires in COVID-19. The CDR3 spans 13 residues. The junction had 4 bases not matched to a gene; V was cut back by 7 bases and J by 3 bases. CDR1 is LNHDA, CDR2 SQIVND, per germline (reference sequence). Residents of under 25 US areas, aged about 18 to 89 years, made up the participants. In assigning cohorts, the study relied on participant-reported clinical history. Original data processing: Reference gene primer amplification gave estimated nucleated cell counts. Measured with immunoSEQ multiplex PCR; TCRdb has only the in-frame clones, and not every one. The V and J calls and clone size are taken from that table; D and trimming were inferred from the DNA. The data contain fewer than 300,000 clones, more than 80% of them seen just once; the ten biggest clones take up approximately 1.2%.

This rearrangement joins TRBV19 to TRBJ1-1; 8 nucleotides align to TRBD1. The source of this sequence is a woman between 25 and 40 years old who had recovered from COVID-19. What was sequenced was PBMCs or T cells enriched from blood (not recorded which). The CDR3 loop is CASTQGADTEAFF. The CDR3, as DNA: TGTGCCAGTACCCAGGGGGCGGACACTGAAGCTTTCTTT.